The clone carrying this T cell receptor (beta chain) is a singleton in its sample. This entry comes from a study of blood T cell repertoires in COVID-19. Looking at the study overall: Acute and convalescent COVID-19 specimens originated in the United States, Italy and Spain. The cDNA or gDNA used as material had been derived from T cells, B-cell-depleted T cells, or PBMCs.

Per the original data handling: Reference gene primer amplification gave nucleated cell count estimates. Only in-frame clones appear in the TCRdb table, and some are missing; sequencing was by immunoSEQ multiplex PCR. V, J and clone size are taken as reported in that table, and D and trimming were inferred from the DNA itself. This table holds about 230,000 clones, approximately 82% found once. The V segment lost 1 base and the J segment 5 bases; nucleotides outside the gene matches: 2. CDR1 GTSNPN and CDR2 SVGIG come from the germline V gene (reference sequence). The CDR3 length is 14 residues. This TCR came from a woman in her 70s with active or convalescent COVID-19. The sample taken for sequencing was peripheral blood. V and J are TRBV30 and TRBJ1-5; TRBD1 agrees at 10 bases. CDR3 region: CAWSAGTGDQPQHF. In DNA, the CDR3 is TGTGCCTGGAGTGCCGGGACAGGGGATCAGCCCCAGCATTTT.